These 2 T cell receptor beta chains share one sample of origin, sequenced in a study of blood T cell repertoires in COVID-19. Method: immunoSEQ multiplex PCR; TCRdb's copy keeps in-frame clones and lacks some. Found here are 55,000 to 70,000 clones, roughly 92% of them singletons; the top ten hold roughly 5.2%. Sequences were obtained from peripheral blood. These receptors all stem from a human donor in a cohort sampled during active COVID-19.

This clone was seen a single time. The rearrangement uses TRBV10-3 and TRBJ2-1, with a possible D match to TRBD2 (7 bases). There are 13 residues in the CDR3. CDR1 ENHRY and CDR2 SYGVKD come from the germline V gene. V was shortened by 2 bases and J by 7 bases, with 9 bases between the two germline ends. CDR3 coding DNA: TGTGCCATCAGTGAGGGGAGGGGGAATGAGCAGTTCTTC. It yields the protein CAISEGRGNEQFF.

The chain recombines TRBV5-4 with TRBJ2-3; 12 positions match TRBD2. The CDR3 sequence is 17 residues long. CDR1 and CDR2 from the germline V gene are SGHNT and YYREEE (reference sequence). Losses at the gene ends were 2 bases for V and 2 bases for J; bases not matched to a gene: 6. The CDR3 loop reads CASSLGGTSGLTDTQYF. The CDR3 bases are TGTGCCAGCAGCTTAGGCGGGACTAGCGGGCTCACAGATACGCAGTATTTT.